The 15 T cell receptor beta chains below come from one sample, sequenced in a study of circulating tumor DNA in untreated peripheral T-cell lymphoma. Assay used: immunoSEQ multiplex PCR; TCRdb lists only in-frame clones, some missing. The sample lists almost 9,000 clones, roughly 82% occurring once. Sequenced sample: tumor tissue. Receptors originate from a human donor with peripheral T-cell lymphoma.

V gene TRBV19 combines with J gene TRBJ1-6, with D hard to call. Germline-derived CDR1 and CDR2 are LNHDA and SQIVND (reference sequence). V lost 3 bases, J lost 6 bases, and 3 bases lay in between. The CDR3 extends over 12 amino acids. CDR3 nucleotides: TGTGCCAGTAGTATTCCTAATTCACCCCTCCACTTT. It encodes CASSIPNSPLHF.

The chain employs TRBV30 and TRBJ2-7, with TRBD2 as a possible D gene (6 bases). V gave up 8 bases and J gave up 5 bases, with 19 bases separating them. This CDR3 is 13 amino acids long. CDR1 GTSNPN and CDR2 SVGIG come from the germline V gene (reference sequence). The CDR3 DNA reads as TGTGCCCTCTCAGGGTGGGGGGTACACGAGCAGTACTTC. Its translation: CALSGWGVHEQYF.

The chain is built from TRBV7-1 and TRBJ1-1; 7 bases fit TRBD1. TRBV7-1 is given ORF status, its function remaining uncertain. V lost 4 bases to trimming and J lost 3 bases; unmatched junction nucleotides: 5. CDR3 length: 14 amino acids. CDR3 DNA: TGTGCCAGCAGCTGGGACAGCTCTCACACTGAAGCTTTCTTT. Protein: CASSWDSSHTEAFF.

V gene TRBV30 combines with J gene TRBJ2-3, with no clear D. Trimming pared 2 bases from V and 4 bases from J, leaving 10 bases between. The CDR3 contains 13 residues. Germline CDR1 is GTSNPN and CDR2 is SVGIG (reference sequence). In DNA, the CDR3 is TGTGCCTGGAGTACCCTAAGGGCAGATACGCAGTATTTT. Translated: CAWSTLRADTQYF.

The rearrangement uses TRBV29-1 and TRBJ1-1; D may be TRBD1 (5 bases). Trimming shortened V by 7 bases and J by 1 base, and 10 bases separated the two germline ends. The CDR3 runs 12 residues. Germline-derived CDR1 and CDR2 are SQVTM and ANQGSEA. The CDR3 sequence is CSALDKNTEAFF. Here the CDR3 DNA reads TGCAGCGCCCTGGACAAGAACACTGAAGCTTTCTTT.

This clone was picked up one time. The rearrangement links TRBV6-8 to TRBJ1-1; no definite D call. V lost 0 bases, J lost 5 bases, and 16 bases lay in between. Germline V gene lookup returns CDR1 MNHGY and CDR2 SAAAGT. This CDR3 has 16 residues. CDR3 sequence: CASSYSSSGGDTEAFF. CDR3 coding DNA: TGTGCCAGCAGTTACTCTTCATCAGGAGGTGATACTGAAGCTTTCTTT.

This clone was observed once. J is TRBJ2-2 and V is TRBV19; a possible D gene is TRBD2 (6 bases). The CDR3 is 16 residues long. V was pared by 2 bases and J by 2 bases, with 12 bases between. Looked up from germline, CDR1 is LNHDA and CDR2 is SQIVND (reference sequence). Here the CDR3 reads CASSIIGGLNTGELFF. DNA of the CDR3: TGTGCCAGTAGTATAATCGGGGGACTTAACACCGGGGAGCTGTTTTTT.

The gene calls are TRBV19 and TRBJ2-5, with 9 bases that match TRBD2. Per germline, CDR1 LNHDA and CDR2 SQIVND (reference sequence). The CDR3 is made up of 15 amino acids. Germline trimming cut 5 bases from V and 1 base from J; bases unmatched to any gene: 5. The CDR3 DNA follows: TGTGCCAGTAGTTGGGGAGCGGGGGGCCAAGAGACCCAGTACTTC. This gives the protein CASSWGAGGQETQYF. Looking up the rest from reference TRBV19 and TRBJ2-5 gives the full variable domain: DGGITQSPKYLFRKEGQNVTLSCEQNLNHDAMYWYRQDPGQGLRLIYYSQIVNDFQKGDIAEGYSVSREKKESFPLTVTSAQKNPTAFYLCASSWGAGGQETQYFGPGTRLLVL.

The chain recombines TRBV19 with TRBJ2-4; 10 bases map to TRBD1. This CDR3 is 17 amino acids long. After removal of 6 bases from V and 4 bases from J, the junction contained 12 bases not matched to a gene. Germline values: CDR1 LNHDA, CDR2 SQIVND (reference sequence). The CDR3 DNA reads as TGTGCCAGTAGCCAGCTTTTACGGACAGGGGGTAAAAACATTCAGTACTTC. Residues: CASSQLLRTGGKNIQYF.

The chain has TRBV11-3 and TRBJ2-7; 8 bases match TRBD2. Trimming at V came to 5 bases and at J to 2 bases, leaving 8 bases not matched to a gene. The CDR3 sequence is 15 residues long. The V gene's germline CDR1 is SGHNT and CDR2 YENEEA. CDR3 in amino acids: CASSQQTSGPYEQYF. In DNA, the CDR3 is TGTGCCAGCAGCCAACAAACTAGCGGCCCCTACGAGCAGTACTTC.

The chain carries TRBV18 and TRBJ1-4, with D unclear. Trimming shortened V by 3 bases and J by 0 bases, and 5 bases separated the two germline ends. Germline-derived CDR1 and CDR2 are KGHSH and LQKENI. The CDR3 has 14 residues. DNA of the CDR3: TGTGCCAGCTCACCGGCCGCAACTAATGAAAAACTGTTTTTT. It encodes CASSPAATNEKLFF.

The chain uses TRBV6-8 and TRBJ2-7; D is ambiguous. Trimming left V 6 bases short and J 6 bases short, with 18 bases between. CDR1 and CDR2 from the germline V gene are MNHGY and SAAAGT. The CDR3 extends over 14 amino acids. CDR3 sequence reads: CASSATEYFSEQYF. The CDR3 region has the DNA TGTGCCAGCAGCGCGACGGAGTATTTCTCCGAGCAGTACTTC.

The J gene is TRBJ1-1, the V gene TRBV30; D perhaps matches TRBD1 (5 bases). The germline V gene has CDR1 GTSNPN and CDR2 SVGIG (reference sequence). Trimming pared 4 bases from V and 4 bases from J, leaving 16 bases between. The CDR3 has 14 amino acids. The CDR3, as DNA: TGTGCCTGGAACTGGGGAAGGGGAACCACTGAAGCTTTCTTT. Its protein is CAWNWGRGTTEAFF. The full variable domain, in which reference TRBV30 and TRBJ1-1 provide the parts outside the CDR3, is SQTIHQWPATLVQPVGSPLSLECTVEGTSNPNLYWYRQAAGRGLQLLFYSVGIGQISSEVPQNLSASRPQDRQFILSSKKLLLSDSGFYLCAWNWGRGTTEAFFGQGTRLTVV.

The CDR3: CASSYSPGQGLHEQYF. As DNA, the CDR3 is TGTGCCAGCAGTTACTCCCCGGGACAGGGGCTTCACGAGCAGTACTTC. The V gene is TRBV6-8, the J gene TRBJ2-7, with 10 bases aligning to TRBD1. This CDR3 comprises 16 residues. Germline CDR1 MNHGY, CDR2 SAAAGT. Germline trimming cut 0 bases from V and 5 bases from J; bases unmatched to any gene: 7.

The sample holds one count of this clone. This chain links TRBV18 with TRBJ2-1; D assignment may be TRBD1 or TRBD2 (5 bases each). Germline loops: CDR1 KGHSH, CDR2 LQKENI. Trimming took off 0 bases at V and 7 bases at J, with 16 bases between the two ends. CDR3 size: 16 residues. The CDR3 is CASSPPVFRDGNEQFF. The CDR3 nucleotides read TGTGCCAGCTCACCACCGGTGTTCAGGGACGGAAATGAGCAGTTCTTC.